This T cell receptor beta chain is drawn from a study of blood T cell dynamics during melanoma immunotherapy. Study-wide results and limits: Immune-effector CD8+ cells best matched cell-free DNA CDR3 sequences and were most clonal.

Regarding this clone: Antigen specificity is unknown.

Indicated time point: week 3, after first cycle of checkpoint inhibitor. One draw preceded checkpoint blockade; another followed its first cycle at week 3. Some clones are missing from TCRdb's copy, which holds only in-frame ones; the method was immunoSEQ multiplex PCR. The sample holds around 3,400 clones; approximately 96% are singletons and the top ten take 0.5% to 0.55%. The clonotype was recovered from a human donor with melanoma. The sequencing used effector memory CD8+ T cells from blood, collected from a patient treated with checkpoint blockade.

The CDR3 loop is CASSLRQGIGTGELFF. The CDR3 bases are TGTGCCAGCAGCTTACGACAGGGGATAGGCACCGGGGAGCTGTTTTTT. The chain couples TRBV13 to TRBJ2-2; 8 positions agree with TRBD1. The germline gives CDR1 PRHDT, CDR2 FYEKMQ (reference sequence). The CDR3 runs 16 residues. J lost 4 bases, V lost 2 bases, and 6 bases had no gene match. The variable domain in full, with the rest retrieved from reference TRBV13 and TRBJ2-2, is AAGVIQSPRHLIKEKRETATLKCYPIPRHDTVYWYQQGPGQDPQFLISFYEKMQSDKGSIPDRFSAQQFSDYHSELNMSSLELGDSALYFCASSLRQGIGTGELFFGEGSRLTVL.